This is a list of T cell receptor beta chains from one sample in a study of neoadjuvant anti-PD-1 for oral cavity cancer. Sequenced by immunoSEQ multiplex PCR; TCRdb stores in-frame clones only, minus some. This sample has 60,000 to 75,000 clones, with under 85% found just once. The specimen was PBMCs, collected before nivolumab (anti-PD-1) treatment. These receptors were obtained from a person aged 35-79 years with oral cavity squamous cell carcinoma. CDR3s include the opening cysteine and the closing phenylalanine or tryptophan.

v_call: TRBV5-1
j_call: TRBJ1-1
cdr3_aa: CASSLGQENTEAFF

v_call: TRBV5-4
j_call: TRBJ2-2
cdr3_aa: CASSSWDRDYTGELFF

v_call: TRBV18
j_call: TRBJ1-5
cdr3_aa: CASSPDHGNQPQHF

v_call: TRBV7-9
j_call: TRBJ2-7
cdr3_aa: CASSPSGNEQYF

v_call: TRBV2
j_call: TRBJ2-5
cdr3_aa: CASSGDPRETQYF

v_call: TRBV5-1
j_call: TRBJ1-1
cdr3_aa: CASSLEGNTEAFF

v_call: TRBV25-1
j_call: TRBJ1-5
cdr3_aa: CASRSQGGNQPQHF

v_call: TRBV20-1
j_call: TRBJ1-4
cdr3_aa: CSASADEKLFF

v_call: TRBV20-1
j_call: TRBJ1-2
cdr3_aa: CSARDRGQDF

v_call: TRBV25-1
j_call: TRBJ2-7
cdr3_aa: CATTLGAEQYF

v_call: TRBV7-9
j_call: TRBJ2-2
cdr3_aa: CASSPGSGELFF

v_call: TRBV7-8
j_call: TRBJ2-3
cdr3_aa: CASSLGGPGDTQYF

v_call: TRBV11-2
j_call: TRBJ2-1
cdr3_aa: CASSLSGGDQGWAYNEQFF

v_call: TRBV28
j_call: TRBJ1-6
cdr3_aa: CASSFRGGTLHF

v_call: TRBV23-1
j_call: TRBJ1-2
cdr3_aa: CASSQPIDRVGYGYTF

v_call: TRBV11-1
j_call: TRBJ2-7
cdr3_aa: CASSLAGGQYEQYF

v_call: TRBV5-6
j_call: TRBJ1-2
cdr3_aa: CASREVGRGAPNYGYTF

v_call: TRBV30
j_call: TRBJ1-6
cdr3_aa: CAWSTRGQGNSPLHF

v_call: TRBV6-1
j_call: TRBJ1-1
cdr3_aa: CASSRQEAFF

v_call: TRBV27
j_call: TRBJ2-3
cdr3_aa: CASSLSNGPTDTQYF

v_call: TRBV5-1
j_call: TRBJ2-1
cdr3_aa: CASSLDLAGVLFF

v_call: TRBV28
j_call: TRBJ1-1
cdr3_aa: CASRAGGTEAFF

v_call: TRBV18
j_call: TRBJ2-7
cdr3_aa: CASSGTRGGYSYEQYF

v_call: TRBV10-3
j_call: TRBJ1-6
cdr3_aa: CAITPGQSSYNSPLHF

v_call: TRBV2
j_call: TRBJ1-2
cdr3_aa: CASIRGTAGGYGYTF

v_call: TRBV6-1
j_call: TRBJ2-4
cdr3_aa: CATKGGLNIQYF

v_call: TRBV2
j_call: TRBJ2-5
cdr3_aa: CASSGSRETQYF

v_call: TRBV6-5
j_call: TRBJ1-4
cdr3_aa: CASGAGGFEKLFF

v_call: TRBV9
j_call: TRBJ2-3
cdr3_aa: CASSARTSGTQYF

v_call: TRBV10-2
j_call: TRBJ1-2
cdr3_aa: CASSEVNGYGYTF

v_call: TRBV5-1
j_call: TRBJ1-1
cdr3_aa: CASEQGAGTEAFF

v_call: TRBV15
j_call: TRBJ1-5
cdr3_aa: CATSRDKGNSNQPQHF

v_call: TRBV28
j_call: TRBJ1-5
cdr3_aa: CASRRLGTGGWSQPQHF

v_call: TRBV7-2
j_call: TRBJ1-2
cdr3_aa: CASSTQGQQGYTF

v_call: TRBV5-6
j_call: TRBJ1-1
cdr3_aa: CASSLTPNTEAFF

v_call: TRBV18
j_call: TRBJ1-3
cdr3_aa: CASSPPEAGREYSGNTIYF

v_call: TRBV9
j_call: TRBJ1-2
cdr3_aa: CASSPRVGNGYTF